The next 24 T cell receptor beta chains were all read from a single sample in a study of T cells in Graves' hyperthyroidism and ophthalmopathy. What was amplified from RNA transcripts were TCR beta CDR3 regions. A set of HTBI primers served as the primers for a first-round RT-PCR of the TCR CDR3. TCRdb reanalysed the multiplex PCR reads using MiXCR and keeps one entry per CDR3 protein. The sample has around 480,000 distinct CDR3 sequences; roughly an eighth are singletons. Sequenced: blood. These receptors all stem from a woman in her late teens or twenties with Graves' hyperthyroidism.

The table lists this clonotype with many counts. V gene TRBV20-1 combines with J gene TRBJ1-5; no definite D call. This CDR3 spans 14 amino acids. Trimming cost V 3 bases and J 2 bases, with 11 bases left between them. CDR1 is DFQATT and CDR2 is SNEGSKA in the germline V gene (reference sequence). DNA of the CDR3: TGCAGTGCTAGTCGAGACACCGGCAATCAGCCCCAGCATTTT. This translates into CSASRDTGNQPQHF.

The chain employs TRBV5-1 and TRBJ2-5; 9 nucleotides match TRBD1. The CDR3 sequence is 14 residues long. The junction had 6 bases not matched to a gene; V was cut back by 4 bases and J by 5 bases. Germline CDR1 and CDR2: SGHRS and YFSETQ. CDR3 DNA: TGCGCCAGCAGCGTGGGACAGGGTGAGGAGACCCAGTACTTC. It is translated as CASSVGQGEETQYF.

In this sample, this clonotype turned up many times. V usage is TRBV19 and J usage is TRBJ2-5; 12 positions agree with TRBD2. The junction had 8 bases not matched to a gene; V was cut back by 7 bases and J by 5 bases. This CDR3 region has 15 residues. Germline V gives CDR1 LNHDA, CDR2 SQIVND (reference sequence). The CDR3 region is CASTRLAGVRETQYF. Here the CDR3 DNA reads TGTGCCAGTACCCGACTAGCGGGAGTACGGGAGACCCAGTACTTC.

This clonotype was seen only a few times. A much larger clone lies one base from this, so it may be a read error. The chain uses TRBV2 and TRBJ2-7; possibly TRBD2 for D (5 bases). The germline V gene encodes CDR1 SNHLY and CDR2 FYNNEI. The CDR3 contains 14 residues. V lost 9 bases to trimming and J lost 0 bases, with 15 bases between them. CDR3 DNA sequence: TGTGCCAGTAGGACCGGGATTAGCTCCTACGAGCAGTACTTC. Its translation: CASRTGISSYEQYF.

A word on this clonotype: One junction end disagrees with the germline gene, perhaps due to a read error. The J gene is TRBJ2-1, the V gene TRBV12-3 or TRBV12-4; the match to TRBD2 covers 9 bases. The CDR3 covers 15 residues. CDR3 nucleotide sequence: TGTGCCAGCAGTTTGACTAGCGGTTCCTACAATGAGCAGTCCTTC. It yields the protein CASSLTSGSYNEQSF.

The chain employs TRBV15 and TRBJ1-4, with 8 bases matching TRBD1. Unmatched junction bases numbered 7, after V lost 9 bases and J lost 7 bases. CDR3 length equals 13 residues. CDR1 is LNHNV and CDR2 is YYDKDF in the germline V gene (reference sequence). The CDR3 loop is CATRTGSLEKLFF. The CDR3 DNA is TGTGCCACTAGGACAGGGAGTCTTGAAAAACTGTTTTTT.

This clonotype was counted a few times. The CDR3 reads CASSSPGLAGGFMQFF. Here the CDR3 DNA reads TGCGCCAGCAGCTCCCCGGGACTAGCGGGAGGTTTTATGCAGTTCTTC. This sequence joins TRBV5-1 and TRBJ2-1; TRBD2 matches 15 bases. CDR1 and CDR2 (germline): SGHRS, YFSETQ. This CDR3 contains 16 residues. The trim removed 3 bases at V and 12 bases at J, leaving 10 bases unmatched. Full variable domain (outside the CDR3, taken from reference TRBV5-1 and TRBJ2-1): KAGVTQTPRYLIKTRGQQVTLSCSPISGHRSVSWYQQTPGQGLQFLFEYFSETQRNKGNFPGRFSGRQFSNSRSEMNVSTLELGDSALYLCASSSPGLAGGFMQFFGPGTRLTVL.

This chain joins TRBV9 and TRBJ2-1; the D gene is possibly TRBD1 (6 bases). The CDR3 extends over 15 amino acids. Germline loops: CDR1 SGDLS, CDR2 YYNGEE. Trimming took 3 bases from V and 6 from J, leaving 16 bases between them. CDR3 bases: TGTGCCAGCAGCGCCTTCATGGCCAGGGGCAATGAGCAGTTCTTC. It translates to CASSAFMARGNEQFF.

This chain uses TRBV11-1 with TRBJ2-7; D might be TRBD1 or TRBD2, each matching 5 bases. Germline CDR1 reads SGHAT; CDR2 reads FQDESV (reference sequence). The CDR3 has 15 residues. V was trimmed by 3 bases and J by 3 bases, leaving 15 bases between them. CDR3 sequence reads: CASSLRAGLGYEQYF. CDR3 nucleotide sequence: TGTGCCAGCAGCTTGAGGGCAGGGTTGGGCTACGAGCAGTACTTC.

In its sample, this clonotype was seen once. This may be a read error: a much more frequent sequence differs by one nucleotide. The CDR3 loop reads CAISALSTKGAEAFF. CDR3 nucleotides: TGTGCCATCAGTGCCCTAAGTACCAAGGGCGCTGAAGCTTTCTTT. The chain recombines TRBV10-3 with TRBJ1-1; D gene unclear. CDR3 size: 15 residues. Trimming removed 4 bases from V and 6 bases from J, with 18 bases in between. Per germline, CDR1 ENHRY and CDR2 SYGVKD.

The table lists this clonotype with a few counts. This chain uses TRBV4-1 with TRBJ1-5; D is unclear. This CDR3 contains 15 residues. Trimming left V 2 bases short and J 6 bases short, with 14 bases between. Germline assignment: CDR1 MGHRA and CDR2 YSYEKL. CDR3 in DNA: TGCGCCAGCAGCCAAAGGACGGGCGTCGGTCAGCCCCAGCATTTT. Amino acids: CASSQRTGVGQPQHF.

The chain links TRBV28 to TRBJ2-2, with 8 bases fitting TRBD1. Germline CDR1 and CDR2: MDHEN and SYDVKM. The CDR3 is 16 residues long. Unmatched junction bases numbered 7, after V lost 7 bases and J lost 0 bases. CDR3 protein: CASKGTGGTNTGELFF. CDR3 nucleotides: TGTGCCAGCAAGGGTACAGGGGGGACGAACACCGGGGAGCTGTTTTTT.

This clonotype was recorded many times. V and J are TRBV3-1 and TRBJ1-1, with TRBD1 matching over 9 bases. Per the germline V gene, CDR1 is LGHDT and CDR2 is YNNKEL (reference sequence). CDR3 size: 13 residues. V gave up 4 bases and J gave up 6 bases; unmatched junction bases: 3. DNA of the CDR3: TGTGCCAGCAGCCGGCGACAGGGGGCTGAAGCTTTCTTT. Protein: CASSRRQGAEAFF.

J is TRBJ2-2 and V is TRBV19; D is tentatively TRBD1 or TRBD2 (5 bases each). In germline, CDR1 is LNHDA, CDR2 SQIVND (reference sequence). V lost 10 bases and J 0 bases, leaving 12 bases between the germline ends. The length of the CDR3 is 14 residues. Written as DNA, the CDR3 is TGTGCCACCCGCCGGGGCCCGAACACCGGGGAGCTGTTTTTT. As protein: CATRRGPNTGELFF.

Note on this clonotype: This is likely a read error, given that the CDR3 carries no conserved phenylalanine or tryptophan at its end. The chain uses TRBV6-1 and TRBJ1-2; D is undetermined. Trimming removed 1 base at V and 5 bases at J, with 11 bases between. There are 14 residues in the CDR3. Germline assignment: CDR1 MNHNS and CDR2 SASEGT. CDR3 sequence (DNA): TGTGCCAGCAGTGAAGACCTGAGGCGGTATGGCTACACCCTC. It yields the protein CASSEDLRRYGYTL.

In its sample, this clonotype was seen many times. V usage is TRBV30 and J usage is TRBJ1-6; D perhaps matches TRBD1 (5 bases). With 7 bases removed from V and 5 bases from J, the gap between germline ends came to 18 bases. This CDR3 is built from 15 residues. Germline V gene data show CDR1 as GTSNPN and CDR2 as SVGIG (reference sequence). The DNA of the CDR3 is TGTGCCTTTTTACCCCGACAGACGAATAATTCACCCCTCCACTTT. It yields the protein CAFLPRQTNNSPLHF.

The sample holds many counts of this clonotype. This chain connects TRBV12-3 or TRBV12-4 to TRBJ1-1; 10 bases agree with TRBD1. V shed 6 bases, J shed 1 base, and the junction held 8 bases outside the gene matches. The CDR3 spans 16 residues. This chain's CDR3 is CASSPGQGGGNTEAFF. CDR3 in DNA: TGTGCCAGCAGCCCCGGACAGGGGGGGGGGAACACTGAAGCTTTCTTT.

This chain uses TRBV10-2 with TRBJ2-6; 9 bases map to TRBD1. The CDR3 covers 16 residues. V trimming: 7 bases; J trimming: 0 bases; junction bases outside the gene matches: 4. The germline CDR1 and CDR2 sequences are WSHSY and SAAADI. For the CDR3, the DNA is TGCGCCAGCACGGGACAGGGTTCCTCTGGGGCCAACGTCCTGACTTTC. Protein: CASTGQGSSGANVLTF.

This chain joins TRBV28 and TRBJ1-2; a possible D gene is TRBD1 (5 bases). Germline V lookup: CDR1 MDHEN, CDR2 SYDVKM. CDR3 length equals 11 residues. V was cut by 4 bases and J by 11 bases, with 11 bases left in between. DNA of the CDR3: TGTGCCAGCAGTTCCCGGGCAGGGTACACCTTC. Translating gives CASSSRAGYTF.

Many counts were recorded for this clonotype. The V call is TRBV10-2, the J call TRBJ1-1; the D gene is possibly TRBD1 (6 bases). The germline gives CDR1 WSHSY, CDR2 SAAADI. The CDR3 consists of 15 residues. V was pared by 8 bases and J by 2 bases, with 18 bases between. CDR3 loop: CASRTPTGVNTEAFF. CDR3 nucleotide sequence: TGCGCCAGCCGAACCCCGACAGGCGTAAACACTGAAGCTTTCTTT.

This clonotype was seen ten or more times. CDR3 sequence: CASSPGTGSYEQYV. The DNA of the CDR3 is TGTGCCAGCAGTCCCGGGACGGGTAGCTACGAGCAGTACGTC. V gene TRBV6-1 combines with J gene TRBJ2-7; D tentatively reads TRBD1 or TRBD2 (5 bases each). Germline V gene lookup returns CDR1 MNHNS and CDR2 SASEGT. This CDR3 is 14 amino acids long. Trimming cost V 5 bases and J 3 bases, with 14 bases left between them.

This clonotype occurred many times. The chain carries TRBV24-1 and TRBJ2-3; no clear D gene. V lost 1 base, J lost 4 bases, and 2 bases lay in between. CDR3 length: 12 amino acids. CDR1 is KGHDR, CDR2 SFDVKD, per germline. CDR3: CATSDFSDTQYF. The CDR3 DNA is TGTGCCACCAGTGATTTTTCAGATACGCAGTATTTT.

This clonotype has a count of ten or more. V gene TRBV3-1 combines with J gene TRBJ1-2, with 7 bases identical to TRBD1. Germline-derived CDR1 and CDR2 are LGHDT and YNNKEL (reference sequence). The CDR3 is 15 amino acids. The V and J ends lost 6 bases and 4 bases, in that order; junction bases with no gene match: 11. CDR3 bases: TGTGCCAGCAGACCTCCTGACAGGGTGGGCTATGGCTACACCTTC. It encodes CASRPPDRVGYGYTF.

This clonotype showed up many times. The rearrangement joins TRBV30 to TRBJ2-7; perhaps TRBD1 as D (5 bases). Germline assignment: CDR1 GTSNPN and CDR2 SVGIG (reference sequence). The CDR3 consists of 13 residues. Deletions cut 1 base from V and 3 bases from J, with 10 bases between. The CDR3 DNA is TGTGCCTGGAGTGATCAGGGCCGCTACGAGCAGTACTTC. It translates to CAWSDQGRYEQYF.